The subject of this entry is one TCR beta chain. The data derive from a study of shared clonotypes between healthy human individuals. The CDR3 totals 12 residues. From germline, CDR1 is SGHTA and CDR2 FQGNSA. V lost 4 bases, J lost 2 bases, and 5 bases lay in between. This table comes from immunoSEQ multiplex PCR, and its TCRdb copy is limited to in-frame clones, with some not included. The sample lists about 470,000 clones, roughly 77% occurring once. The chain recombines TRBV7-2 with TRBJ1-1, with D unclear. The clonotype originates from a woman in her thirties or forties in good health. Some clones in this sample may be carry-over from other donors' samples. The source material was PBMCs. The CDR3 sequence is CASSSYNTEAFF. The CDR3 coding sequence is TGTGCCAGCAGCTCCTATAACACTGAAGCTTTCTTT.